These 3 T cell receptor beta chains share one sample of origin, sequenced in a study of human T cells and chemical hapten exposure. One entry per CDR3 protein results from TCRdb running MiXCR on the 5' RACE reads. The sample holds roughly 110,000 distinct CDR3 sequences, approximately 20% seen once. The total RNA was obtained from whole blood that was not fractionated. These receptors all stem from a human donor in good health.

V usage is TRBV6-6 and J usage is TRBJ1-5; D unclear. This CDR3 has 14 amino acids. V lost 8 bases to trimming and J lost 4 bases, with 15 bases between them. CDR1 and CDR2 (germline): MNHNY, SVGAGI (reference sequence). The CDR3 DNA sequence: TGTGCCAGCTATCTTGAAACCGGGAATCAGCCCCAGCATTTT. This sequence encodes CASYLETGNQPQHF.

The rearrangement joins TRBV25-1 to TRBJ2-1; D unresolved. Looked up from germline, CDR1 is MGHDK and CDR2 is SYGVNS. The CDR3 length is 14 residues. Trimming shortened V by 5 bases and J by 4 bases, and 12 bases separated the two germline ends. CDR3 sequence: CASSPAIVYNEQFF. The DNA for the CDR3 is TGTGCCAGCAGTCCTGCTATAGTTTACAATGAGCAGTTCTTC.

This clonotype was observed a handful of times. The chain employs TRBV28 and TRBJ1-2, with D unclear. CDR3 length: 12 amino acids. The germline gives CDR1 MDHEN, CDR2 SYDVKM. Trimming removed 4 bases from V and 4 bases from J, with 7 bases in between. DNA for the CDR3: TGTGCCAGCAGTTCTGAGCCCTATGGCTACACCTTC. This gives the protein CASSSEPYGYTF.